The clone carrying this T cell receptor (beta chain) was found a few times. Its matching antigen is unknown. As to time point: persistent/refractory GD, antithyroid drugs over 5 years with positive TRAb. Extracted PBMC RNA gave rise to the TCR library. These data belong to a study of regulatory T cells in long-lasting Graves disease. The overall study: Persistent Graves' disease required over 5 years of antithyroid drugs and positive TSH receptor antibodies.

Findings and caveats of the study: Persistent Graves' patients showed less TCR diversity than newly diagnosed ones.

CDR3 length: 16 amino acids. The J segment lost 5 bases and the V segment lost 5 bases, leaving 9 bases of the junction unmatched. The germline V gene encodes CDR1 MNHNS and CDR2 SASEGT. Arm-PCR of CDR3 regions with iRepertoire HTBI primers generated TCR beta libraries. Each CDR3 protein gets one entry after TCRdb re-called the multiplex PCR reads with MiXCR. The sample holds 430,000 or so distinct CDR3 sequences, roughly a fifth seen once. The sample consisted of peripheral blood mononuclear cells (PBMCs), taken when the disease was refractory, from a patient treated with antithyroid drugs. V and J are TRBV6-1 and TRBJ2-5, with 12 bases identical to TRBD2. This sequence was found in a female donor with Graves disease. This CDR3 is CASSRPSGRAWETQYF. The CDR3 nucleotides are TGTGCCAGCAGTCGCCCTAGCGGGAGGGCCTGGGAGACCCAGTACTTC.